This T cell receptor beta chain was documented in a study of STAT5B mutations in CD4+ large granular lymphocyte leukemia. Clones were sequenced by immunoSEQ multiplex PCR, and TCRdb holds only the in-frame ones, with some missing. The data hold 25,000 to 30,000 clones, with approximately 80% observed a single time. From germline, CDR1 is SGDLS and CDR2 YYNGEE. The CDR3 contains 16 residues. V lost 3 bases, J lost 4 bases, and 9 bases stayed unmatched. Sequenced material: CD4+ T cells from blood buffy coats. This receptor was identified in a human donor in good health. V and J are TRBV9 and TRBJ1-2, with 10 bases lining up with TRBD1. The CDR3 bases are TGTGCCAGCAGCGGTATCCTGACAGGGGGCGGCTATGGCTACACCTTC. It codes for CASSGILTGGGYGYTF.